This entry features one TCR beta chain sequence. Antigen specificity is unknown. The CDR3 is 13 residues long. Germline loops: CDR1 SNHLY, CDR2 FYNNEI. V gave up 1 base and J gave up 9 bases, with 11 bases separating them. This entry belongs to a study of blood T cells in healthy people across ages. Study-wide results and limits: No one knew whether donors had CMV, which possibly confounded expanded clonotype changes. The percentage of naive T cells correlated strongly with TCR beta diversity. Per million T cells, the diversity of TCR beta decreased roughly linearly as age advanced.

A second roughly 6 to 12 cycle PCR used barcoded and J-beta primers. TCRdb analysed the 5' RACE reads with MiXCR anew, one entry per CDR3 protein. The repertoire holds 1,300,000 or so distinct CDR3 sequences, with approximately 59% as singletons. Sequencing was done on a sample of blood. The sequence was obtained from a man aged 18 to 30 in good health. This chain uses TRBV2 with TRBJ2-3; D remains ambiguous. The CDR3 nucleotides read TGTGCCAGCAGTGAAGGTTACGGTCAGACGCAGTATTTT. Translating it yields CASSEGYGQTQYF. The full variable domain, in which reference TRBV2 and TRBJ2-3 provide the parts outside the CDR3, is EPEVTQTPSHQVTQMGQEVILRCVPISNHLYFYWYRQILGQKVEFLVSFYNNEISEKSEIFDDQFSVERPDGSNFTLKIRSTKLEDSAMYFCASSEGYGQTQYFGPGTRLTVL.